This T cell receptor (beta chain) was identified in a study of response to subunit inactivated influenza vaccine. TCRdb ran MiXCR on the RT-PCR reads and lists one entry per CDR3 protein. The data hold some 500,000 distinct CDR3 sequences, with more than 15% observed a single time. V trimming: 8 bases; J trimming: 2 bases; junction bases outside the gene matches: 7. The CDR3 consists of 14 residues. CDR1 KGHSH and CDR2 LQKENI come from the germline V gene. Sequenced material: CD4+ T cells sorted from PBMCs, taken approximately 25 months after vaccination. The TCR comes from a man between 50 and 69 years old who received an inactivated influenza vaccine. This chain links TRBV18 with TRBJ2-3; 7 nucleotides match TRBD2. The CDR3 here is CASRRGGVTDTQYF. CDR3 coding DNA: TGTGCCAGCCGTCGCGGGGGAGTCACAGATACGCAGTATTTT.